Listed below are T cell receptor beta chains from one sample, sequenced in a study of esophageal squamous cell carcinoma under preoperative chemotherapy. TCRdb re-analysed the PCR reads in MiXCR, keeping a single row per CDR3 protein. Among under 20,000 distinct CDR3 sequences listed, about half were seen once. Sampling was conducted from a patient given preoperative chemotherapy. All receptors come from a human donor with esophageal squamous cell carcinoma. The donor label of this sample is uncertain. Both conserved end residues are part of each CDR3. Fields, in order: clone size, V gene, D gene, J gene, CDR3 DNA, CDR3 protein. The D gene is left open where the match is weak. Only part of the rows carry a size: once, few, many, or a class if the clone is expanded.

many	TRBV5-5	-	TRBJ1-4	TGTGCCAGCAGCGGGCCCGGGACGGAGAATGAAAAACTGTTTTTT	CASSGPGTENEKLFF
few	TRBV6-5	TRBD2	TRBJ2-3	TGTGCCAGCAGTTACTCCGAGGGACTAGCGGGAATCCTCGATACGCAGTATTTT	CASSYSEGLAGILDTQYF
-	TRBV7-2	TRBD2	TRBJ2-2	TGTGCCAGCAGCGGAGGTAGCGGGAGCACCGGGGAGCTGTTTTTT	CASSGGSGSTGELFF
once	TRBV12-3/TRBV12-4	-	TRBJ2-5	TGTGCCAGCAGTTTCGGGGACGGCGAGGTGGAGACCCAGTACTTT	CASSFGDGEVETQYF
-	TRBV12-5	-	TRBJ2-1	TGTGCTAGTGCCCTGTCCGGGACCCCTAAGGGGCAGTTCTTC	CASALSGTPKGQFF
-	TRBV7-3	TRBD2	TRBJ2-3	TGTGCCAGCAGCCCGGGGCTAGCGGAAGACACGCAGTATTTC	CASSPGLAEDTQYF
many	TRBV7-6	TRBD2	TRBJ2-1	TGTGCCAGCAGCACGACTAGCGGGGGGTCCATGTCCTACGAGCAGTTCTTC	CASSTTSGGSMSYEQFF
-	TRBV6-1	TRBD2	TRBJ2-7	TGTGCCAGCAGTGCTGTGACTAGCGGGGCTTACAATGAGCAGTACTTC	CASSAVTSGAYNEQYF
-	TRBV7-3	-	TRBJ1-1	TGTGCCAGCAGCTTCGGTGGCGGAAGCACTGAAGCTTTCTTT	CASSFGGGSTEAFF
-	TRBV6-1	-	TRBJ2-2	TGTGCCAGCAGGGATGGGGGGCTGAACACCGGGGAGCTGTTTTTT	CASRDGGLNTGELFF
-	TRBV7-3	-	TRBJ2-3	TGTGCCAGCAGCCTCCCCGGGGAGGAATCCCGCCAGTATTTT	CASSLPGEESRQYF
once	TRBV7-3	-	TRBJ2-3	TGTGCCAGCAGAGCTACCCCCCGCAAAGAGACGCAGTATTTT	CASRATPRKETQYF
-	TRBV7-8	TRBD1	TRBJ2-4	TGTGCCAGCAGCGAAACAGGGGTGGGAGACAAAGATACGCAGTACTTC	CASSETGVGDKDTQYF
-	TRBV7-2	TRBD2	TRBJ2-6	TGTGCCAGCAGCTTAGGCGGGGGGGTCTCTGGGGCCAACGTCCTGACTTTC	CASSLGGGVSGANVLTF
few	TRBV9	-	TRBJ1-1	TGTGCCAGCAGCAGAGGGGACGCCACTGAAGCTTTCTTT	CASSRGDATEAFF
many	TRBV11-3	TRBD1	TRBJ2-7	TGTGCCAGCAGCCCTTACGGACAGGGCTCCTACAATGAGCAGTACTTC	CASSPYGQGSYNEQYF
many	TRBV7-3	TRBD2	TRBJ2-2	TGTGCCAGCAGCTTAATTACTAGCGGGAGTCTTGACACCGGGGAGCTGTTTTTT	CASSLITSGSLDTGELFF
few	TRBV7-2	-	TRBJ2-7	TGTGCCAGCAGCACTCGAGGGAGGACCTCCTACGAGCAGTACTTT	CASSTRGRTSYEQYF
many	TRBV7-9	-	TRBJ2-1	TGTGCCAGCAGCTTAGCGGCCAGGGAGCATGAGCAGTTCTTC	CASSLAAREHEQFF
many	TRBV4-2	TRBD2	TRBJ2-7	TGTGCCAGCAGCTATGGGACTAGCGGGACCTACGAGCAGTACTTC	CASSYGTSGTYEQYF
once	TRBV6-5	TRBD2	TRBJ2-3	TGTGCCAGCAGTTACGGGGCTACGGGCTTAAGACCGGGACTAGCGGGGCCAGATACGCAGTATTTT	CASSYGATGLRPGLAGPDTQYF
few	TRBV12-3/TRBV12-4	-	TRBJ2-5	TGTGCCAGCAGTTTAAGGCGTTCAGGAATCCAAGAGACCCAGTACTTC	CASSLRRSGIQETQYF
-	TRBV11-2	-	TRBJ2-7	TGTGCCAGCAGCTTTAGAGAACTGCAGTACTTC	CASSFRELQYF
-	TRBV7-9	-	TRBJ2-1	TGTGCCAGCAGCCGGGACGGATACAATGAGCAGTTCTTC	CASSRDGYNEQFF
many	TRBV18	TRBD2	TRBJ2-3	TGTGCCAGCTCACCAGTCGGCGGGGGGGGCACAGATACGCAGTATTTT	CASSPVGGGGTDTQYF
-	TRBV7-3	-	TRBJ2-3	TGTGCCAGGAGCGCTACGAGCCGGGACCAAGATACGCAGTACTTT	CARSATSRDQDTQYF
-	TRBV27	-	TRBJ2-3	TGTGCCAGCAGCACTTACACCGGGGAGCAGTATTTT	CASSTYTGEQYF
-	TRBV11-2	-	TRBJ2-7	TGTGCCAGCAGCTTAGTGTCTACAGCCGTATCGTGCTCCTACGTGCAGTACTTC	CASSLVSTAVSCSYVQYF
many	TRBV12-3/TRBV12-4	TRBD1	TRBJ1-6	TGTGCCAGCAGTTTAGGGGCCGGACAGGGTTCACCCCTCCACTTT	CASSLGAGQGSPLHF
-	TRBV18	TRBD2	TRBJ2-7	TGTGCCAGCTCACCACTATCTAGCGGTCCCTACGAGCAGTACTTC	CASSPLSSGPYEQYF
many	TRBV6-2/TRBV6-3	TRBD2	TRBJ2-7	TGTGCCAGCAGGCTAAGACTAGCGGGACAGAACGAGCAGTACTTC	CASRLRLAGQNEQYF
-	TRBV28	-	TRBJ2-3	TGTGCCAACAGCCCCATCGTCTTAGTCTATACGCAGTATTTT	CANSPIVLVYTQYF
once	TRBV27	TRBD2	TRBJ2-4	TGTGCCAGCACCGCTAGCGGGAGCAACATTCAGTACTTC	CASTASGSNIQYF
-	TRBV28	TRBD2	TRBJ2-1	TGTGCCAGCAGAGAAGCGGGAACCTACAATGAGCAGTTCTTC	CASREAGTYNEQFF
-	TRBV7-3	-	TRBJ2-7	TGTGCCAGCAGCTTGTGGCTGAGAACCAAAAACACGCAGTACTTC	CASSLWLRTKNTQYF
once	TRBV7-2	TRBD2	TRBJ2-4	TGTGCCAACCGAAGGACTAGCGGACATGAGCAGTACTTC	CANRRTSGHEQYF
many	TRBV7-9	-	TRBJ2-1	TGTGCCAGCAGCTTTTCATACAATGAGCAGTTCTTC	CASSFSYNEQFF
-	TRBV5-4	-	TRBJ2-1	TGTGCCAGCAGCTTGGACCTAGCGAGACAAGACAATGAGCAGTTCTTC	CASSLDLARQDNEQFF
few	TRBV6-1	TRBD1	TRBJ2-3	TGTGCCAGCAACAGGGGGGATAATACAGATACGCAGTATTTT	CASNRGDNTDTQYF
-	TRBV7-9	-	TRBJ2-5	TGTGCCAGCAGCTTCGGGGAAAGGGAGACCCAGTACTTC	CASSFGERETQYF
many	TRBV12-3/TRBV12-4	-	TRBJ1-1	TGTGCCAGCAGTTTCACGTCGTTGGCTTTCTTT	CASSFTSLAFF
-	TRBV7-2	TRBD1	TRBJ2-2	TGTGCCAGCCTCCCGGCTGTGAGCACAGGGGAGCTGTATTTT	CASLPAVSTGELYF
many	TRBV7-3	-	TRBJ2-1	TGTGCCAGCAGTTCCCAGGGGTTAGGGGATGAGCAGTTCTTC	CASSSQGLGDEQFF
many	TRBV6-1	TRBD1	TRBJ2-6	TGTGCCAGCAGGAGGGGGACAGGGGGCTCTGGGGCCAACGTCCTGACTTTC	CASRRGTGGSGANVLTF
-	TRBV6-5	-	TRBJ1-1	TGTGCCAGCAGTTCGGGGAGGGGTTTGAAGGCTTTCTTT	CASSSGRGLKAFF
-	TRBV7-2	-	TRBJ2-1	TGTGCCAGCAGCTTCCGGGTCGGGACTAAGGGACAAAATGAGCAGTTCTTC	CASSFRVGTKGQNEQFF
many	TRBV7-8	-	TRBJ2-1	TGTGCCAGCAGTCCCGGAATAAAAGGGACGAATGAGCAGTTCTTC	CASSPGIKGTNEQFF
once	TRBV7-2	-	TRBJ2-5	TGTGCCAGCGAGCAGAACCACGACGACCAGTACTTC	CASEQNHDDQYF
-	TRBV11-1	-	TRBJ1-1	TGTGCCAGCAGCTTAGCCCCAGGGGTCAACACTGAAGCTTTCTTT	CASSLAPGVNTEAFF
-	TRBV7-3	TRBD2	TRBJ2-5	TGTGCCAGCAGCTTAATAGCGGGAGCCCAAGAGACCCAGTACTTC	CASSLIAGAQETQYF
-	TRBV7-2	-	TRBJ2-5	TGTGCCAGCAGCCCACTAGCTTTCTTAGGGGGTGAGCAGTACTTC	CASSPLAFLGGEQYF
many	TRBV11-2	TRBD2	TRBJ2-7	TGTGCCAGCAGCTCGGGCGGGGGAATGTCCTACGAGCAGTACTTC	CASSSGGGMSYEQYF